Following are 27 T cell receptor beta chains from one sample sequenced in a study of blood T cells in healthy people across ages. The second PCR ran roughly 6 to 11 cycles with a sample-barcoded 5' primer and J-beta primers. Each CDR3 protein is one row after TCRdb ran MiXCR on the 5' RACE reads. The table records 1.5 million or so distinct CDR3 sequences, around 40% of them present only once. What was sequenced was blood. Receptors were obtained from a woman between 18 and 30 years old in good health.

The chain combines TRBV20-1 with TRBJ1-2; no firm D call. Trimming pared 5 bases from V and 0 bases from J, leaving 13 bases between. Germline loops: CDR1 DFQATT, CDR2 SNEGSKA (reference sequence). This CDR3 comprises 14 residues. The CDR3 is CSAAPRGANYGYTF. The CDR3 DNA follows: TGCAGTGCTGCCCCCCGGGGAGCTAACTATGGCTACACCTTC.

The sample holds a few counts of this clonotype. The rearrangement uses TRBV12-3 or TRBV12-4 and TRBJ2-6, with 9 positions matching TRBD2. Trimming took 7 bases from V and 0 from J; bases not matched to a gene: 10. This CDR3 has 18 residues. CDR3 DNA: TGTGCCAGCATCCTCCGTAGCGGGGGCGGCTCTGGGGCCAACGTCCTGACTTTC. This translates into CASILRSGGGSGANVLTF.

The genes are TRBV4-3 and TRBJ2-7; no clear D. The end of the DNA aligns better with TRBJ2-4, so the J call may be wrong. The CDR3 has 13 amino acids. Germline V gives CDR1 LGHNA, CDR2 YSLEER. The CDR3 coding sequence is TGCGCCAGCAGCCATGCACTAACCAACATTCAGTACTTC. Its protein product is CASSHALTNIQYF.

The chain joins TRBV2 to TRBJ1-6; no firm D call. Germline V CDR1 and CDR2: SNHLY, FYNNEI. This CDR3 region has 15 residues. V was pared by 9 bases and J by 3 bases, with 15 bases between. CDR3 in DNA: TGTGCCAGTTCCCTTGGGGTTTACTATAATTCACCCCTCCACTTT. This gives the protein CASSLGVYYNSPLHF.

The chain has TRBV20-1 and TRBJ1-2, with TRBD1 matching over 7 bases. V lost 3 bases, J lost 0 bases, and 7 bases stayed unmatched. The length of the CDR3 is 15 residues. Germline V lookup: CDR1 DFQATT, CDR2 SNEGSKA (reference sequence). CDR3 in amino acids: CSASTGATPNYGYTF. For the CDR3, the DNA is TGCAGTGCTAGTACAGGGGCGACCCCTAACTATGGCTACACCTTC.

This clonotype occurred a few times. The chain employs TRBV3-1 and TRBJ2-1, with 7 bases aligning to TRBD2. V lost 3 bases to trimming and J lost 10 bases; unmatched junction nucleotides: 3. The CDR3 extends over 12 amino acids. The germline V gene encodes CDR1 LGHDT and CDR2 YNNKEL (reference sequence). CDR3 sequence (DNA): TGTGCCAGCAGCCATTCGACTAGCGAGCAGTTCTTC. This gives the protein CASSHSTSEQFF.

The chain links TRBV9 to TRBJ2-1, with 8 bases matching TRBD2. With V trimmed by 2 bases and J by 5 bases, 12 bases remained unmatched. The CDR3 is made up of 17 amino acids. Germline V CDR1 and CDR2: SGDLS, YYNGEE. CDR3 nucleotide sequence: TGTGCCAGCAGCGTTTCCCTCTCGGGAGGGACCCACAATGAGCAGTTCTTC. It specifies CASSVSLSGGTHNEQFF.

With respect to this clonotype: A much larger clone is a single base away; this may be a read error. The chain is built from TRBV7-2 and TRBJ1-2; 7 bases fit TRBD1. CDR3 length equals 15 residues. CDR1 is SGHTA and CDR2 is FQGNSA in the germline V gene. The CDR3 loop is CAGSLAPEGALGYTF. CDR3 bases: TGTGCCGGCAGCTTAGCGCCCGAGGGGGCCCTTGGCTACACCTTC.

This clonotype was counted a few times. The chain links TRBV12-3 or TRBV12-4 to TRBJ1-1; D uncertain. V was cut by 11 bases and J by 9 bases, with 19 bases left in between. CDR3 length: 12 residues. Here the CDR3 DNA reads TGTGCCTCTGCATTGGGGTTCGCTAAAGCTTTCTTT. Amino acid sequence: CASALGFAKAFF.

The rearrangement links TRBV12-3 or TRBV12-4 to TRBJ1-5, with TRBD1 as a possible D gene (5 bases). The V gene lost 3 bases and the J gene lost 5 bases, with 17 bases spanning the gap. The CDR3 contains 16 residues. The CDR3 reads CASSLIVSGRDQPQHF. The DNA for the CDR3 is TGTGCCAGCAGTTTGATAGTTTCAGGGCGGGATCAGCCCCAGCATTTT.

On this clonotype: Sequence at one end of the junction differs from germline and may be a read error. The rearrangement uses TRBV14 and TRBJ1-1; D remains ambiguous. This CDR3 contains 14 residues. Per germline, CDR1 SGHDN and CDR2 FVKESK. This chain's CDR3 is CVSSPVHGSTEAFF. The CDR3, as DNA: TGTGTCAGCAGCCCAGTACATGGGAGCACTGAAGCTTTCTTT.

The V call is TRBV28, the J call TRBJ2-5, with 8 bases identical to TRBD1. With the DNA end fitting TRBJ2-7 better, the J assignment may be wrong. Germline V gene sequence: CDR1 MDHEN, CDR2 SYDVKM. This CDR3 comprises 14 residues. The CDR3 DNA is TGTGCCAGCAGACCGACGGGACAGGTCTACGAGCAGTACTTC. This gives the protein CASRPTGQVYEQYF.

The V call is TRBV20-1, the J call TRBJ2-3; 12 positions agree with TRBD1. In germline, CDR1 is DFQATT, CDR2 SNEGSKA (reference sequence). The CDR3 sequence is 16 residues long. With V trimmed by 2 bases and J by 4 bases, 7 bases remained unmatched. CDR3 region: CSARTPGQGAADTQYF. CDR3 DNA: TGCAGTGCTAGAACACCGGGACAGGGGGCTGCAGATACGCAGTATTTT.

This clonotype occurred a few times. The chain couples TRBV24-1 to TRBJ2-3; weak D call: TRBD2 (7 bases). The CDR3 has 13 amino acids. In germline, CDR1 is KGHDR, CDR2 SFDVKD. V shed 9 bases and J shed 6 bases, with 15 bases lying between them. The CDR3 loop reads CATRGAASDTQYF. The CDR3 coding sequence is TGTGCCACCCGGGGGGCGGCCTCGGATACGCAGTATTTT.

This chain connects TRBV4-1 to TRBJ1-5; possibly TRBD1 for D (5 bases). The CDR3 is 15 residues long. The V end was cut by 4 bases, the J end by 0 bases, with 10 bases between. Germline CDR1 MGHRA, CDR2 YSYEKL. In nucleotides, the CDR3 is TGCGCCAGCAGCCCGGACACCATTAGCAATCAGCCCCAGCATTTT. Its translation is CASSPDTISNQPQHF.

This clonotype came up once. This sequence joins TRBV25-1 and TRBJ1-5; a possible D gene is TRBD1 (5 bases). Germline CDR1 MGHDK, CDR2 SYGVNS. The V and J ends lost 6 bases and 7 bases respectively, with 16 bases between them. The CDR3 covers 14 residues. CDR3 loop: CASSPAGFGQPQHF. The CDR3 DNA follows: TGTGCCAGCAGCCCTGCAGGGTTTGGGCAGCCCCAGCATTTT.

This clonotype was observed a handful of times. The chain uses TRBV7-6 and TRBJ1-1; D is unresolved. V lost 2 bases to trimming and J lost 1 base, with 8 bases between them. The CDR3 has 14 amino acids. Germline assignment: CDR1 SGHVS and CDR2 FNYEAQ. CDR3 sequence reads: CASSLIDKNTEAFF. CDR3 bases: TGTGCCAGCAGCTTAATAGACAAGAACACTGAAGCTTTCTTT.

CDR3 sequence (DNA): TGTGCCAGCAGCCTTGAGACTAGCGGATACACAGATACGCAGTATTTT. Its protein product is CASSLETSGYTDTQYF. The chain employs TRBV7-2 and TRBJ2-3; 9 bases fit TRBD2. The CDR3 loop spans 16 amino acids. Looked up from germline, CDR1 is SGHTA and CDR2 is FQGNSA. The trim removed 5 bases at V and 2 bases at J, leaving 8 bases unmatched.

J is TRBJ1-2 and V is TRBV20-1, with D unresolved. This CDR3 spans 14 amino acids. Germline V gives CDR1 DFQATT, CDR2 SNEGSKA (reference sequence). V lost 1 base and J 2 bases, leaving 11 bases between the germline ends. DNA of the CDR3: TGCAGTGCTAGAGTAAGGCGGGGAAACTATGGCTACACCTTC. It encodes CSARVRRGNYGYTF.

The chain joins TRBV7-9 to TRBJ2-7; D might be TRBD1 or TRBD2, each matching 5 bases. CDR1 is SEHNR and CDR2 is FQNEAQ in the germline V gene (reference sequence). V was cut by 5 bases and J by 4 bases, with 18 bases left in between. The CDR3 is 15 amino acids. The CDR3 loop is CASSRSQDLTYEQYF. CDR3 in DNA: TGTGCCAGCAGCCGGTCACAGGACTTGACTTACGAGCAGTACTTC.

The sample holds a few counts of this clonotype. This chain links TRBV5-5 with TRBJ2-3; 8 bases align to TRBD1. This CDR3 comprises 14 residues. Germline V CDR1 and CDR2: SGHKS, YYEKEE (reference sequence). V was pared by 3 bases and J by 4 bases, with 4 bases of the junction left unmatched. DNA of the CDR3: TGTGCCAGCAGCTACGGGACAGGTTCAGATACGCAGTATTTT. This codes for CASSYGTGSDTQYF.

The chain couples TRBV6-6 to TRBJ2-5; D gene unclear. V was pared by 5 bases and J by 2 bases, with 15 bases between. The CDR3 extends over 15 amino acids. Germline lookup yields CDR1 MNHNY and CDR2 SVGAGI (reference sequence). The CDR3 DNA reads as TGTGCCAGCAGTGACAACCAGGATTATCAAGAGACCCAGTACTTC. It specifies CASSDNQDYQETQYF.

V usage is TRBV7-9 and J usage is TRBJ1-6, with 7 bases lining up with TRBD1. V shed 6 bases and J 17 bases; nucleotides not matched to a gene: 10. CDR1 is SEHNR, CDR2 FQNEAQ, per germline (reference sequence). CDR3 length: 12 amino acids. Written as DNA, the CDR3 is TGTGCCAGCAGTCAGGTCCCGGGACAGTTCCACTTT. As protein: CASSQVPGQFHF.

This chain joins TRBV20-1 and TRBJ2-1, with D unclear. Looked up from germline, CDR1 is DFQATT and CDR2 is SNEGSKA (reference sequence). The ends were cut back, 1 base at V and 5 bases at J, with 9 bases in the middle. This CDR3 has 13 amino acids. DNA of the CDR3: TGCAGTGCTAGAGGGCACCTTGACAATGAGCAGTTCTTC. Translating it yields CSARGHLDNEQFF.

This chain connects TRBV7-9 to TRBJ2-5; 8 positions match TRBD2. The J segment lost 4 bases and the V segment lost 8 bases, leaving 9 bases of the junction unmatched. This CDR3 is 14 amino acids long. Germline CDR1 and CDR2: SEHNR and FQNEAQ (reference sequence). The CDR3 spells CASLRAGGGETQYF. CDR3 nucleotides: TGTGCCAGCCTCCGTGCGGGAGGAGGAGAGACCCAGTACTTC.

The chain carries TRBV6-5 and TRBJ2-5, with D perhaps TRBD1 (9 bases). The CDR3 runs 18 residues. The V gene's germline CDR1 is MNHEY and CDR2 SVGAGI. Trimming left V 2 bases short and J 11 bases short, with 30 bases between. The CDR3 DNA follows: TGTGCCAGCAGTTACGGGACAGGGCATCGCGGGAGGCTCGCTGAGCAGTACTTC. This encodes CASSYGTGHRGRLAEQYF.

V gene TRBV12-3 or TRBV12-4 combines with J gene TRBJ2-1; 8 nucleotides match TRBD1. V dropped 8 bases and J dropped 2; count of bases not matched to a gene: 5. The CDR3 covers 14 residues. The CDR3 sequence is CASQTGGTYNEQFF. The CDR3 region has the DNA TGTGCCAGCCAAACAGGGGGGACCTACAATGAGCAGTTCTTC.